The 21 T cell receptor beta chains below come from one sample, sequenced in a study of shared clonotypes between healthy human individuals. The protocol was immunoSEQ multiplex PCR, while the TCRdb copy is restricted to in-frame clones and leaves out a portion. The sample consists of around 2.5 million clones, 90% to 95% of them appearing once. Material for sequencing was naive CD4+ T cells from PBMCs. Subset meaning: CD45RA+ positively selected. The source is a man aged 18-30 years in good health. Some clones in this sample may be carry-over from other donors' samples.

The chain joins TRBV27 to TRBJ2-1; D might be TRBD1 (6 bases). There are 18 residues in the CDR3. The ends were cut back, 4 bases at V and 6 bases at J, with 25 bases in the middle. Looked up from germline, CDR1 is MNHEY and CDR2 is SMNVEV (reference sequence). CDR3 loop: CASSSRQAGAHPPNEQFF. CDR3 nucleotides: TGTGCCAGCAGTTCACGACAGGCCGGGGCCCATCCCCCCAATGAGCAGTTCTTC.

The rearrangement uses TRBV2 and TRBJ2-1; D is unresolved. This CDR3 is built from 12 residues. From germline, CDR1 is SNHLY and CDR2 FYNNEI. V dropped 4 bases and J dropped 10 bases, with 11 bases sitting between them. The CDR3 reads CASSAFTAEQFF. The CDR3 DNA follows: TGTGCCAGCAGTGCCTTTACGGCGGAGCAGTTCTTC.

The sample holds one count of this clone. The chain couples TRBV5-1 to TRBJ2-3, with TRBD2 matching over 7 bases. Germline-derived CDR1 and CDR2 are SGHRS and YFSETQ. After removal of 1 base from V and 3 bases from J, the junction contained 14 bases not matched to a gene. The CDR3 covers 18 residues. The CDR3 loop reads CASSLTSSGPGRTDTQYF. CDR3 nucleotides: TGCGCCAGCAGCTTGACCTCTAGCGGACCCGGTAGGACAGATACGCAGTATTTT.

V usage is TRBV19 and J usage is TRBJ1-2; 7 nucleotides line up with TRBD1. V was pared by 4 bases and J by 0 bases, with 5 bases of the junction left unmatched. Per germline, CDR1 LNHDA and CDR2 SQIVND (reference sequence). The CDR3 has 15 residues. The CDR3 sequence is CASSRIQGANYGYTF. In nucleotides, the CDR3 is TGTGCCAGTAGTAGAATCCAGGGGGCTAACTATGGCTACACCTTC.

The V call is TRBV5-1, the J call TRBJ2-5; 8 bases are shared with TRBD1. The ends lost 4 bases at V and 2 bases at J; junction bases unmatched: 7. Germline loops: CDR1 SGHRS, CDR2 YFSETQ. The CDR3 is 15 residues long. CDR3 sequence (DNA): TGCGCCAGCAGCCCTAATGGGGACAGGCAAGAGACCCAGTACTTC. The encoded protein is CASSPNGDRQETQYF. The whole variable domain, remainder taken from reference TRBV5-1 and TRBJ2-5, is KAGVTQTPRYLIKTRGQQVTLSCSPISGHRSVSWYQQTPGQGLQFLFEYFSETQRNKGNFPGRFSGRQFSNSRSEMNVSTLELGDSALYLCASSPNGDRQETQYFGPGTRLLVL.

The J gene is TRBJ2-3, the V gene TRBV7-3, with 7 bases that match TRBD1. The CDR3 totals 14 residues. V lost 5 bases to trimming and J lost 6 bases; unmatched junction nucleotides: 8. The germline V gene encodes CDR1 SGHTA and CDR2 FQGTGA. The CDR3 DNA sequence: TGTGCCAGCAGCCCCCGACAGGGTAGCGATACGCAGTATTTT. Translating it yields CASSPRQGSDTQYF.

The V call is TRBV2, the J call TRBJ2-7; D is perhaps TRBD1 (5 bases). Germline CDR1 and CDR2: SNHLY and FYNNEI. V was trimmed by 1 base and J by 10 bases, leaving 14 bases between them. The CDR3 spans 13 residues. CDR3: CASSEVWAGRQYF. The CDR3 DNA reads TGTGCCAGCAGTGAAGTTTGGGCAGGGCGACAGTACTTC.

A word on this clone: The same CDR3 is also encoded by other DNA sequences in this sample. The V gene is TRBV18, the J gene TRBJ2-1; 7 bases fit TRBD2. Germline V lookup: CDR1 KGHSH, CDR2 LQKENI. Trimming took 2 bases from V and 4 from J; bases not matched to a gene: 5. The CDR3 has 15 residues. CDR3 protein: CASSPSSGAYNEQFF. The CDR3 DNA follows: TGTGCCAGCTCACCATCGAGCGGGGCATACAATGAGCAGTTCTTC.

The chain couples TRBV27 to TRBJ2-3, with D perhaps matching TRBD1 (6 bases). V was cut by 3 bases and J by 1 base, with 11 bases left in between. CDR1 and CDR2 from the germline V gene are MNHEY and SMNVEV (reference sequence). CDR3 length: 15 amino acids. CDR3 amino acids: CASSFNHRGTDTQYF. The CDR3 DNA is TGTGCCAGCAGTTTCAACCACAGGGGCACAGATACGCAGTATTTT.

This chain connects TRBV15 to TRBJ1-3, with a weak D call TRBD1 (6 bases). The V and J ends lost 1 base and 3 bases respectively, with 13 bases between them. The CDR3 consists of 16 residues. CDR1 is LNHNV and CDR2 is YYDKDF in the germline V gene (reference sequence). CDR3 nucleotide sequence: TGTGCCACCAGCAGAGGGACCGGACAGCTTGGAAACACCATATATTTT. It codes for CATSRGTGQLGNTIYF.

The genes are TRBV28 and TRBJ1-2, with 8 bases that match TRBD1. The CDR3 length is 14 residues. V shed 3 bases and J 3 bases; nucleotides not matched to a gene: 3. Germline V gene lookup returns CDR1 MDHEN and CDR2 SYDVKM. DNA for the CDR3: TGTGCCAGCAGTTTTCCAGGGGGCGACTATGGCTACACCTTC. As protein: CASSFPGGDYGYTF.

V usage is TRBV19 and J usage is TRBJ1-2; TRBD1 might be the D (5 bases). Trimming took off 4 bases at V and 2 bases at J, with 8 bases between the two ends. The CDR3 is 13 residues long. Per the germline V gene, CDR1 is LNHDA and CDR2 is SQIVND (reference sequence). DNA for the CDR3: TGTGCCAGTAGTAGGGACGGAAACTATGGCTACACCTTC. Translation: CASSRDGNYGYTF.

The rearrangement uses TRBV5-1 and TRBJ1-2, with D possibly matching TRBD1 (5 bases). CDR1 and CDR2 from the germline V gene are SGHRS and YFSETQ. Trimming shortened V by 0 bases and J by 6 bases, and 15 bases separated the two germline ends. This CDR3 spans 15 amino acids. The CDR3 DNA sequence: TGCGCCAGCAGCTTGGACCCCTCCCAGGGAGATGGCTACACCTTC. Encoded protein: CASSLDPSQGDGYTF.

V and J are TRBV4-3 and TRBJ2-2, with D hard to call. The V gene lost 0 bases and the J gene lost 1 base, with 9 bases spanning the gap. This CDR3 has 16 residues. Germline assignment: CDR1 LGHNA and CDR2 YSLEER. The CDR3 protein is CASSQDPYMNTGELFF. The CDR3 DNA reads TGCGCCAGCAGCCAAGACCCATACATGAACACCGGGGAGCTGTTTTTT.

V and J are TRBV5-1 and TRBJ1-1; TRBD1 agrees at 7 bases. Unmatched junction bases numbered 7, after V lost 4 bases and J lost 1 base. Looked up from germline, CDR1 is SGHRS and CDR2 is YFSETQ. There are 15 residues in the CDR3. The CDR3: CASSRGTVANTEAFF. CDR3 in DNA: TGCGCCAGCAGCCGCGGGACAGTTGCGAACACTGAAGCTTTCTTT. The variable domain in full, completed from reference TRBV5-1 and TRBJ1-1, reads KAGVTQTPRYLIKTRGQQVTLSCSPISGHRSVSWYQQTPGQGLQFLFEYFSETQRNKGNFPGRFSGRQFSNSRSEMNVSTLELGDSALYLCASSRGTVANTEAFFGQGTRLTVV.

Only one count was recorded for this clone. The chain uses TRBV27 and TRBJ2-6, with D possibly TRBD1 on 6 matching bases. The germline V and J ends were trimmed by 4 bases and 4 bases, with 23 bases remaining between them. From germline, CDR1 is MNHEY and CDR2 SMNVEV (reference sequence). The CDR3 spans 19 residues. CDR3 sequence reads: CASSSLSVGALSGANVLTF. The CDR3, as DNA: TGTGCCAGCAGTTCTCTATCAGTGGGGGCCCTAAGCGGGGCCAACGTCCTGACTTTC.

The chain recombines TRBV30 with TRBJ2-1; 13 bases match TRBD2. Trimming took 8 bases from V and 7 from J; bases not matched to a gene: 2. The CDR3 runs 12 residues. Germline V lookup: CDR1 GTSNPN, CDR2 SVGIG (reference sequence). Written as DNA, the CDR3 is TGTGCCCTGGGACTAGCGGGGAATGAGCAGTTCTTC. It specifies CALGLAGNEQFF.

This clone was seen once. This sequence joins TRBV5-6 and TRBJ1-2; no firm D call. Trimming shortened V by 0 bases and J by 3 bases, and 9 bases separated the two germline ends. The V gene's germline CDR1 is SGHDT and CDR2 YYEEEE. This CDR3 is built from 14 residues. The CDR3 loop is CASSLAGRHYGYTF. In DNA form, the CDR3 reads TGTGCCAGCAGCTTGGCCGGCAGGCACTATGGCTACACCTTC.

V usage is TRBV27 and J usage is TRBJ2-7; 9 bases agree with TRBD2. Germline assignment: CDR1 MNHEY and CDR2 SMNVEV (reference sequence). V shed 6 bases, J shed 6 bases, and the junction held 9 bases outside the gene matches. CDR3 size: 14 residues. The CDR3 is CASRTAGLAFEQYF. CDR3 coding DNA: TGTGCCAGCAGGACCGCGGGACTAGCATTCGAGCAGTACTTC.

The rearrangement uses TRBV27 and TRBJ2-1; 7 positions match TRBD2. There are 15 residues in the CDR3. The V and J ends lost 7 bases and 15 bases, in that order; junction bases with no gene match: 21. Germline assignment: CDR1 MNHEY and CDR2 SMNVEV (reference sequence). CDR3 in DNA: TGTGCCAGCAAGTCGGGTGGGGGAGGGGATAGTCGGCGGTTCTTC. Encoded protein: CASKSGGGGDSRRFF.

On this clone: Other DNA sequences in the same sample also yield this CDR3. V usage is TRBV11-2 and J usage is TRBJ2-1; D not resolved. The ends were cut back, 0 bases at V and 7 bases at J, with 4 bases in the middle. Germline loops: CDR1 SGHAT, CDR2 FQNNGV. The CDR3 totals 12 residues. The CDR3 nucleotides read TGTGCCAGCAGCTTAGACGGTAATGAGCAGTTCTTC. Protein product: CASSLDGNEQFF.